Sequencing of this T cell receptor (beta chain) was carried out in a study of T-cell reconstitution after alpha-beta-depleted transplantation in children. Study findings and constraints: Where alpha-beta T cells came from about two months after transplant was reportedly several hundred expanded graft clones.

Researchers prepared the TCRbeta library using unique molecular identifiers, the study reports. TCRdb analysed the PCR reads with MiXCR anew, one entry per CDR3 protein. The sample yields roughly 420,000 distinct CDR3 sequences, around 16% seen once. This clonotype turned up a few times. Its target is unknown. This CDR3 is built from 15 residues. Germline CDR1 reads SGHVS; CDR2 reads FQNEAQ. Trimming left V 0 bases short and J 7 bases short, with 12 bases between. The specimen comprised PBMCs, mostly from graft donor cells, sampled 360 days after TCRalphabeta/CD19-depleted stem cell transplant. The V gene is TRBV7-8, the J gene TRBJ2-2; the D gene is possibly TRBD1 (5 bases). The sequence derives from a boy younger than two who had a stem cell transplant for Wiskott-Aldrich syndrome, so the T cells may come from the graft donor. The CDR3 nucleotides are TGTGCCAGCAGCTTAGCCAGGGCCAGCAGCGGGGAGCTGTTTTTT. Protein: CASSLARASSGELFF. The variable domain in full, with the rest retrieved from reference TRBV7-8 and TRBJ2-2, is GAGVSQSPRYKVAKRGQDVALRCDPISGHVSLFWYQQALGQGPEFLTYFQNEAQLDKSGLPSDRFFAERPEGSVSTLKIQRTQQEDSAVYLCASSLARASSGELFFGEGSRLTVL.